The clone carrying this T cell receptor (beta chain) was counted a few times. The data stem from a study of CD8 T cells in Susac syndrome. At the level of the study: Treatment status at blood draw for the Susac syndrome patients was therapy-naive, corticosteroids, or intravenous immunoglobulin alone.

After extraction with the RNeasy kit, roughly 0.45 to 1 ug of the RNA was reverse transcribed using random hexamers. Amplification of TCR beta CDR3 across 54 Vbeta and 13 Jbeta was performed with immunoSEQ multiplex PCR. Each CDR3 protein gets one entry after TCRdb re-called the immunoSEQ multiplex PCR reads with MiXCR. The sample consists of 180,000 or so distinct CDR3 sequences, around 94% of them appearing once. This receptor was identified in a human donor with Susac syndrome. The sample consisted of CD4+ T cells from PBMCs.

CDR3 DNA sequence: TGTGCCAGCAGTCTCGGACAGACGAACACTGAAGCTTTCTTT. It yields the protein CASSLGQTNTEAFF. The chain couples TRBV3-1 to TRBJ1-1, with D possibly being TRBD1 (6 bases). CDR1 and CDR2 (germline): LGHDT, YNNKEL (reference sequence). The CDR3 has 14 residues. The ends were cut back, 6 bases at V and 1 base at J, with 12 bases in the middle.